This TCR beta chain was retrieved from a study of cytotoxic CD8 clonotypes in ibrutinib-treated CLL. This CDR3 spans 15 amino acids. Germline loops: CDR1 SGHTS, CDR2 YDEGEE. The V and J ends lost 1 base and 6 bases, in that order; junction bases with no gene match: 8. The repertoire was sequenced with immunoSEQ multiplex PCR; TCRdb's copy has only in-frame clones and lacks some. The table has a few hundred thousand clones, almost 80% seen once. The table lists this clone with a count of one. PBMCs that had been cryopreserved were the source of roughly 2.2 micrograms of genomic DNA for TCR beta libraries.

The specimen comprised PBMCs, sampled before ibrutinib treatment. The receptor was isolated from a human donor with chronic lymphocytic leukemia. The V call is TRBV5-8, the J call TRBJ1-2; 8 nucleotides match TRBD1. CDR3 sequence: CASSLSRTGQHGYTF. The CDR3 DNA sequence: TGTGCCAGCAGCTTGTCCAGGACAGGGCAGCATGGCTACACCTTC.